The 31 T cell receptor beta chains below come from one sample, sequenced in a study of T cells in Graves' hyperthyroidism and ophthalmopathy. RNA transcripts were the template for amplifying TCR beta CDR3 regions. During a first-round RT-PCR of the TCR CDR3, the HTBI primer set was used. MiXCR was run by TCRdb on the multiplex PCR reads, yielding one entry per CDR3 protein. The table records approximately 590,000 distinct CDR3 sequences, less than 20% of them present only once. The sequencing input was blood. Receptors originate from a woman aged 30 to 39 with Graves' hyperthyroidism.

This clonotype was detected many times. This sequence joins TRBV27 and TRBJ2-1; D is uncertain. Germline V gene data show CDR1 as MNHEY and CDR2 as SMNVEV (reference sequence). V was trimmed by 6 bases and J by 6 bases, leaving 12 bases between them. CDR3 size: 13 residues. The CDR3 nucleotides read TGTGCCAGCAGCCGAGGAACCGTCAATGAGCAGTTCTTC. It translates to CASSRGTVNEQFF.

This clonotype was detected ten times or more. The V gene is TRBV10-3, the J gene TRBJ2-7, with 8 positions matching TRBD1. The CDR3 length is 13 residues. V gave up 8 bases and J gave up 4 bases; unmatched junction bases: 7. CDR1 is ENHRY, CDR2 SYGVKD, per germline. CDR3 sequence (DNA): TGTGCCATCGCGGGACAGGAGTATTACGAGCAGTACTTC. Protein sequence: CAIAGQEYYEQYF.

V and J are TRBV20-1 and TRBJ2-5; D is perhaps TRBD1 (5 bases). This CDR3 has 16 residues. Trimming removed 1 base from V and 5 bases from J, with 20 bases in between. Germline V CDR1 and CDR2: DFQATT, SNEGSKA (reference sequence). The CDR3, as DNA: TGCAGTGCTAGAGGTGGCTGGGGCGTCATCGTGGAGACCCAGTACTTC. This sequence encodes CSARGGWGVIVETQYF.

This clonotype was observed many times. CDR3 bases: TGTGCCAGCAGCTCACGACTAGCGGGAGGACCACTCTACGAGCAGTACTTC. This translates into CASSSRLAGGPLYEQYF. The V and J genes are TRBV7-8 and TRBJ2-7, with 13 bases aligning to TRBD2. The germline CDR1 and CDR2 sequences are SGHVS and FQNEAQ. The CDR3 extends over 17 amino acids. With V trimmed by 4 bases and J by 3 bases, 9 bases remained unmatched.

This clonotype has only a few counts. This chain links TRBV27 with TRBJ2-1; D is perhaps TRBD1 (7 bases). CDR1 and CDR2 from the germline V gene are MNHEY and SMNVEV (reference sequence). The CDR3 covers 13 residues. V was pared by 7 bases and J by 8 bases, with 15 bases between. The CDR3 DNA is TGTGCCAGCATTGGCGGGACAGACGATGAGCAGTTCTTC. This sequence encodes CASIGGTDDEQFF.

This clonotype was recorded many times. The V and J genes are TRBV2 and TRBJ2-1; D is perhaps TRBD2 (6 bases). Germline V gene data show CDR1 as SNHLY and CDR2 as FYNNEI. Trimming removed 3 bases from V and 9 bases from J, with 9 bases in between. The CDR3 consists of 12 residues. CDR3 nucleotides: TGTGCCAGCAGTGATTTCGGGAGTGAGCAGTTCTTC. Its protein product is CASSDFGSEQFF.

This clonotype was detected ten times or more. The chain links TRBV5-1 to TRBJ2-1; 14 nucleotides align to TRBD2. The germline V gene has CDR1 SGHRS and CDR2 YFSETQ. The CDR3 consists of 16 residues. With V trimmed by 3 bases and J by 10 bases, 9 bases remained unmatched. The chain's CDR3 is CASSSRTSGGRGEQFF. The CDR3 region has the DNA TGCGCCAGCAGCTCGAGGACTAGCGGGGGGCGGGGGGAGCAGTTCTTC.

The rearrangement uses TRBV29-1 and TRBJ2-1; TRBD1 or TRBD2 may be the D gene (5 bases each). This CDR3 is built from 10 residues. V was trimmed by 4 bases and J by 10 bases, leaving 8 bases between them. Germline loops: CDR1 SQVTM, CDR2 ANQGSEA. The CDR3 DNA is TGCAGCGTTGTCTGGGGGGAGCAGTTCTTC. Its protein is CSVVWGEQFF.

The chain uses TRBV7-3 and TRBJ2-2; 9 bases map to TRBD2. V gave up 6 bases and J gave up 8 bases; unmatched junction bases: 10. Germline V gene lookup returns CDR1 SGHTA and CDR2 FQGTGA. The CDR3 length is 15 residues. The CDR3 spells CASRAGTSFRGELFF. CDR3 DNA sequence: TGTGCCAGCAGGGCCGGGACTAGCTTTAGGGGGGAGCTGTTTTTT.

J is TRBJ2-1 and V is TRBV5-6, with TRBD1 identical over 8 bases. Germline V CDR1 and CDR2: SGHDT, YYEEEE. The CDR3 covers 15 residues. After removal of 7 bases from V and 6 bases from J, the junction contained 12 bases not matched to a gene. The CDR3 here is CASGSGAGGFNEQFF. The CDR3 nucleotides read TGTGCCAGCGGATCCGGGGCAGGGGGCTTCAATGAGCAGTTCTTC.

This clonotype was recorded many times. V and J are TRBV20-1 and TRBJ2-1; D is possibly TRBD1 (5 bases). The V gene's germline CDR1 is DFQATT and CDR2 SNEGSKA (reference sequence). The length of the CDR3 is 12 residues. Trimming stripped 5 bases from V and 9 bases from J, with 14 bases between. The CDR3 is CSAPDRALEQFF. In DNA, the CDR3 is TGCAGTGCTCCTGACAGAGCCCTTGAGCAGTTCTTC.

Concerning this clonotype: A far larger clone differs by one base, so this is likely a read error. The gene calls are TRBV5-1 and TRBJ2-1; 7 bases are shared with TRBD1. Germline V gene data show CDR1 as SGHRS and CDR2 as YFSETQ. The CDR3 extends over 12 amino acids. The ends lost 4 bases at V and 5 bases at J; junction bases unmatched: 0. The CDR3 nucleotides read TGCGCCAGCAGCCAGGGGGACAATGAGCAGTTCTTC. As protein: CASSQGDNEQFF. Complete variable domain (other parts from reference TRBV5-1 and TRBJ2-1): KAGVTQTPRYLIKTRGQQVTLSCSPISGHRSVSWYQQTPGQGLQFLFEYFSETQRNKGNFPGRFSGRQFSNSRSEMNVSTLELGDSALYLCASSQGDNEQFFGPGTRLTVL.

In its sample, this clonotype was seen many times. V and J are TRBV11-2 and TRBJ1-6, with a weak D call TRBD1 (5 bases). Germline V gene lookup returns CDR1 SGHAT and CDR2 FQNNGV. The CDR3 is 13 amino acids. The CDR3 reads CAYRDEGSSPLHF. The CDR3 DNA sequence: TGTGCTTACCGGGACGAGGGGTCTTCACCCCTCCACTTT.

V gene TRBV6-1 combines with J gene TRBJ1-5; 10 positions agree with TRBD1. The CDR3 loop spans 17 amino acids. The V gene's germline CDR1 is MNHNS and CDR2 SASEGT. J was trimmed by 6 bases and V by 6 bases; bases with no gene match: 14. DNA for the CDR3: TGTGCCAGCAGCCTCAAACCGCCGGGACAGGGGAGTCAGCCCCAGCATTTT. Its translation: CASSLKPPGQGSQPQHF.

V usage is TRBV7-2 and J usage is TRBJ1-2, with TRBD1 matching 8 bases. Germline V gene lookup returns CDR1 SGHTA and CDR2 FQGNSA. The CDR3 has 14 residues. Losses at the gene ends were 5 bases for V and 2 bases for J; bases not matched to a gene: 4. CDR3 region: CASSIRQGNYGYTF. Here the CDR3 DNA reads TGTGCCAGCAGCATCCGACAGGGGAACTATGGCTACACCTTC.

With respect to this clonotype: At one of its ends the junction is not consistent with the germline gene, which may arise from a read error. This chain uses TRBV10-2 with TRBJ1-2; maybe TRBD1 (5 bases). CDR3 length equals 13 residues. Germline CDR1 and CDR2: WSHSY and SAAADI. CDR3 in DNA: TGCGCCAACAGTGAGTCGGGGGTCGGCGGCTACACCTTC. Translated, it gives CANSESGVGGYTF.

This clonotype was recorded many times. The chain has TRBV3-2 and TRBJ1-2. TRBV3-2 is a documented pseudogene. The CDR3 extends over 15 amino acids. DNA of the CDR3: TGTGCCAGCAGCCAAGATCATCAGGCTTTTGATGGCTACACCTTC. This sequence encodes CASSQDHQAFDGYTF.

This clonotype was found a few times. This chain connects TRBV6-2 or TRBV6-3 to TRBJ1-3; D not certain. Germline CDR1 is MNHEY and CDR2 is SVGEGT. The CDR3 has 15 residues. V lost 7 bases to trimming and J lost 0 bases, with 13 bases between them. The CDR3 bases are TGTGCCAGCAACCCGGGCCACACCTCTGGAAACACCATATATTTT. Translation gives CASNPGHTSGNTIYF.

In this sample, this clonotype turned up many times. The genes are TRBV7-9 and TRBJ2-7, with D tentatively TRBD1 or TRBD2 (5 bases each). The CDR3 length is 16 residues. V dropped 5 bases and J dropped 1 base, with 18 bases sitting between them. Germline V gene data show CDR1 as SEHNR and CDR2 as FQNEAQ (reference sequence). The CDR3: CASSALGGGTSYEQYF. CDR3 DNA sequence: TGTGCCAGCAGCGCCCTGGGTGGGGGTACTTCCTACGAGCAGTACTTC.

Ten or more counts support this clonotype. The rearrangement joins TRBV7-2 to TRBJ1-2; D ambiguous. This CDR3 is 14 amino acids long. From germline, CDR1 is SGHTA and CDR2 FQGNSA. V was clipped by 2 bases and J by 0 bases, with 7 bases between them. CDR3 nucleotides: TGTGCCAGCAGCTTAAAGCAAACTAACTATGGCTACACCTTC. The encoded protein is CASSLKQTNYGYTF.

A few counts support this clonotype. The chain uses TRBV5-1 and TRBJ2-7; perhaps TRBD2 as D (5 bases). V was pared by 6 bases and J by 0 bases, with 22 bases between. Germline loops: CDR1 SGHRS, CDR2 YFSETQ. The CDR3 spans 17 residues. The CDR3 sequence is CASTTGNLGMNSYEQYF. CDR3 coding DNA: TGCGCCAGCACAACCGGGAACCTAGGGATGAACTCCTACGAGCAGTACTTC. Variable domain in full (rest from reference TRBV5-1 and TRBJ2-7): KAGVTQTPRYLIKTRGQQVTLSCSPISGHRSVSWYQQTPGQGLQFLFEYFSETQRNKGNFPGRFSGRQFSNSRSEMNVSTLELGDSALYLCASTTGNLGMNSYEQYFGPGTRLTVT.

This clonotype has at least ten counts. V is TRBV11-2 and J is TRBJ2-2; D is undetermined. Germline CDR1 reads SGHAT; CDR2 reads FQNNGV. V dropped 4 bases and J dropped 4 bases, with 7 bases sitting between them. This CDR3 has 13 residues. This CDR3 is CASSSPATGELFF. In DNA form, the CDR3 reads TGTGCCAGCAGCTCTCCTGCCACCGGGGAGCTGTTTTTT.

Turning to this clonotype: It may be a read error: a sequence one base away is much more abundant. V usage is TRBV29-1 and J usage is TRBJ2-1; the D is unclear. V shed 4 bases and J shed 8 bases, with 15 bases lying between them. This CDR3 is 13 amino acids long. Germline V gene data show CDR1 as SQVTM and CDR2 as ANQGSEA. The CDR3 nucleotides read TGCAGCGTTGCTCTCAGCCCGTTAGATGAGCAGTTCTTC. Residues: CSVALSPLDEQFF.

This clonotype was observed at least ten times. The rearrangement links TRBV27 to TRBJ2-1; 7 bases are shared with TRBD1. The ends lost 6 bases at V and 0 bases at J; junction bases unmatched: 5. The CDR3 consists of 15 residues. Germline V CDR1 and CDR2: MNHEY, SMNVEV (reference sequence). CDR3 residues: CASSQGQSSYNEQFF. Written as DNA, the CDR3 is TGTGCCAGCAGCCAGGGACAGAGCTCCTACAATGAGCAGTTCTTC.

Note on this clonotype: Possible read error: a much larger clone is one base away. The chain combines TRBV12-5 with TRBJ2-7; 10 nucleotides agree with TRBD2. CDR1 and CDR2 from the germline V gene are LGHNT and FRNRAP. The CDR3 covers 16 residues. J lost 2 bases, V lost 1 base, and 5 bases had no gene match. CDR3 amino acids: CASGLGLAGAPYEQYF. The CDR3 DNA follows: TGTGCTAGTGGTTTGGGCCTAGCGGGAGCCCCCTACGAGCAGTACTTC.

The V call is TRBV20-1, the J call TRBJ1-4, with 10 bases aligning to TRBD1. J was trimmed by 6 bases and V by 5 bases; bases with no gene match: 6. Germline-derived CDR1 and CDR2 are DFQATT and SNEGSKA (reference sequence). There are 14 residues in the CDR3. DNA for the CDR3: TGCAGTGCTTCCGGGACAGGGGATTATGAAAAACTGTTTTTT. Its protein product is CSASGTGDYEKLFF.

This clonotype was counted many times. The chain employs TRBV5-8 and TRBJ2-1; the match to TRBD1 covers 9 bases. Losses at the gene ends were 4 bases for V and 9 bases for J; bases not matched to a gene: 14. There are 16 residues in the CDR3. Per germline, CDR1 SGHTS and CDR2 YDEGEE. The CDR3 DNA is TGTGCCAGCAGCACCAAGAGGGACAGGGCCAGGAGTGAGCAGTTCTTC. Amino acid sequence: CASSTKRDRARSEQFF.

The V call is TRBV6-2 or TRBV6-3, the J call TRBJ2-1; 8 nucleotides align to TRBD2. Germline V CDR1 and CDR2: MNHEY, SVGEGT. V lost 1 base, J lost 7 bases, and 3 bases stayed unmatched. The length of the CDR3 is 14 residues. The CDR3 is CASSYFAGGNEQFF. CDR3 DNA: TGTGCCAGCAGTTACTTTGCGGGAGGTAATGAGCAGTTCTTC.

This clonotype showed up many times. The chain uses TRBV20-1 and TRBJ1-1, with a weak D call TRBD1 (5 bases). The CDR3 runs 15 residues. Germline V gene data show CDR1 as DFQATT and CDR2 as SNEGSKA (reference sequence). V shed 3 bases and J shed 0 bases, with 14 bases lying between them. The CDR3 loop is CSASDQGRLNTEAFF. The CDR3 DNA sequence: TGCAGTGCTAGCGACCAGGGACGGCTGAACACTGAAGCTTTCTTT.

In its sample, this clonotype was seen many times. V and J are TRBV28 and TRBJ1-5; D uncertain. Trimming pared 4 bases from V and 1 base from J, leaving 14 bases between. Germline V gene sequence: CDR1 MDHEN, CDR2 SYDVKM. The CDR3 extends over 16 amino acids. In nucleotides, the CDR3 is TGTGCCAGCAGTTCCAACCGCCAAATAAGCAATCAGCCCCAGCATTTT. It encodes CASSSNRQISNQPQHF.

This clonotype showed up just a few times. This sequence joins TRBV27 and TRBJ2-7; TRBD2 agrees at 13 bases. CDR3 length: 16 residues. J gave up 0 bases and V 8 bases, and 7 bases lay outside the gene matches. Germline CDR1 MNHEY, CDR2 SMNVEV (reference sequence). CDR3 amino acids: CASARGTSGTSYEQYF. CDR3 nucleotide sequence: TGTGCCAGCGCCCGGGGGACTAGCGGGACCTCCTACGAGCAGTACTTC.